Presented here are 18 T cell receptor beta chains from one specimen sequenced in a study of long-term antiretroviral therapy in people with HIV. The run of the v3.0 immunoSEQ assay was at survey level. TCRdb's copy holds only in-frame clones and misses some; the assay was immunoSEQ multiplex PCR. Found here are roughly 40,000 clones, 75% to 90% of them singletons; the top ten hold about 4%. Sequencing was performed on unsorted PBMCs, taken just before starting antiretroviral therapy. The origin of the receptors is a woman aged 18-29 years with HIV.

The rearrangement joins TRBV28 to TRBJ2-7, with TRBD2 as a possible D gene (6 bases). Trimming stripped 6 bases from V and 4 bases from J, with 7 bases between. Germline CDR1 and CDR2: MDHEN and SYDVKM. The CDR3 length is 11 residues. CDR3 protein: CASRRGYEQYF. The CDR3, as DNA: TGTGCCAGCAGACGGGGGTACGAGCAGTACTTC.

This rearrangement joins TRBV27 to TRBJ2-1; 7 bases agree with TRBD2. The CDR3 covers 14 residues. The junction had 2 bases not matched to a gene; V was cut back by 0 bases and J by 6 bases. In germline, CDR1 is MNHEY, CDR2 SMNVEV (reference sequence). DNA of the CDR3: TGTGCCAGCAGTTTATCAGGCGGGAGCAATGAGCAGTTCTTC. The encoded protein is CASSLSGGSNEQFF.

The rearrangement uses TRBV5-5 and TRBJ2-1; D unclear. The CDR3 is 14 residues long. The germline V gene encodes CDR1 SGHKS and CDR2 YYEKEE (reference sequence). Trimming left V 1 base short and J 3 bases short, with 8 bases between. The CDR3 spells CASSLITNYNEQFF. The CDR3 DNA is TGTGCCAGCAGCTTGATCACAAACTACAATGAGCAGTTCTTC.

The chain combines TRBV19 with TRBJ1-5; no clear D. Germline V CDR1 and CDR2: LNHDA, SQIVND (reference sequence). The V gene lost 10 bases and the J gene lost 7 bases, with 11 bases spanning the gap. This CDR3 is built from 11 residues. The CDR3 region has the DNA TGTGCCACCGGAGGGATCCAGCCCCAGCATTTT. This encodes CATGGIQPQHF.

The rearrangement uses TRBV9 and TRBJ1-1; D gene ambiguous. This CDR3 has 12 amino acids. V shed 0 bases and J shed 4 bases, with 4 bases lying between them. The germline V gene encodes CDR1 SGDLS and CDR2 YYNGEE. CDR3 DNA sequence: TGTGCCAGCAGCGTAGTGGGCACTGAAGCTTTCTTT. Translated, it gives CASSVVGTEAFF. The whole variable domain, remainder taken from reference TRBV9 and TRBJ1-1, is DSGVTQTPKHLITATGQRVTLRCSPRSGDLSVYWYQQSLDQGLQFLIQYYNGEERAKGNILERFSAQQFPDLHSELNLSSLELGDSALYFCASSVVGTEAFFGQGTRLTVV.

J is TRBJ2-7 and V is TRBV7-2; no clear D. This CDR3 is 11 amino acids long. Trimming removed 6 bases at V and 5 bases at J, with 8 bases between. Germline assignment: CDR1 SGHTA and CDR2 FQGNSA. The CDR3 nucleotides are TGTGCCAGCAGATCGTGGGACGAGCAGTACTTC. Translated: CASRSWDEQYF. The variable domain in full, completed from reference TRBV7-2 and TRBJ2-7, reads GAGVSQSPSNKVTEKGKDVELRCDPISGHTALYWYRQSLGQGLEFLIYFQGNSAPDKSGLPSDRFSAERTGGSVSTLTIQRTQQEDSAVYLCASRSWDEQYFGPGTRLTVT.

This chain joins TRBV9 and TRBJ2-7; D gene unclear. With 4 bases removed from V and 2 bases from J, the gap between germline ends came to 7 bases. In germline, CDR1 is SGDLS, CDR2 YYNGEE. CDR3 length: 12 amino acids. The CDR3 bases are TGTGCCAGCAGCCAAACTCCCTACGAGCAGTACTTC. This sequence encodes CASSQTPYEQYF.

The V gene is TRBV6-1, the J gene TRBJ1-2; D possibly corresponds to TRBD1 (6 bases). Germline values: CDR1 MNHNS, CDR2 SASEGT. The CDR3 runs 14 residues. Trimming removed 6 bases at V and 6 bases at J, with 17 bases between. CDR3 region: CASSAPDRRDGYTF. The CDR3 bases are TGTGCCAGCAGCGCGCCAGACAGGAGGGATGGCTACACCTTC.

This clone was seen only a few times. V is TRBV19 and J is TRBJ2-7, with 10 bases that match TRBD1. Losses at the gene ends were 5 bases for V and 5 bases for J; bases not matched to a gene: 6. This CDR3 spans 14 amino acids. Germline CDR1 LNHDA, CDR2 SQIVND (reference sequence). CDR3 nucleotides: TGTGCCAGTAGTTCCCGACAGGGGGCCAACGAGCAGTACTTC. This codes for CASSSRQGANEQYF.

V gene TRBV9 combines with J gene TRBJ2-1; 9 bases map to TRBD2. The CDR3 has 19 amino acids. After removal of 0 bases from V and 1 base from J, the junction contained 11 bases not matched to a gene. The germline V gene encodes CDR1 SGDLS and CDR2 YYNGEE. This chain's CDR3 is CASSVAPRGTSGSYNEQFF. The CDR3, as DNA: TGTGCCAGCAGCGTAGCTCCTCGCGGAACTAGCGGGTCCTACAATGAGCAGTTCTTC.

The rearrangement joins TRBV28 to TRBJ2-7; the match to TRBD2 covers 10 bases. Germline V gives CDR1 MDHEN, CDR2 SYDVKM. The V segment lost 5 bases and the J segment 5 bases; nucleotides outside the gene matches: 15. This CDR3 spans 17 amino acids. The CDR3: CASSLGGWTSGEDEQYF. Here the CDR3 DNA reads TGTGCCAGCAGTCTGGGGGGGTGGACTAGCGGCGAGGACGAGCAGTACTTC.

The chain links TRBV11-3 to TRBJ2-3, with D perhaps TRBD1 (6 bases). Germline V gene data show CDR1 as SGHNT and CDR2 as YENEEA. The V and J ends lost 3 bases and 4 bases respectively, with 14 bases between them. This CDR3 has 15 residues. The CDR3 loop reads CASSLAGEESDTQYF. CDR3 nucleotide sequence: TGTGCCAGCAGCTTGGCAGGGGAAGAATCAGATACGCAGTATTTT.

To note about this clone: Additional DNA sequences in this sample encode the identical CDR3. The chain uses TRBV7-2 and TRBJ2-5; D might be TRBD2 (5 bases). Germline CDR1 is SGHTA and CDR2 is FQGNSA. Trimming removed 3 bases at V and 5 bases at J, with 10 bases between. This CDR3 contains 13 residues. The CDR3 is CASSFTGGETQYF. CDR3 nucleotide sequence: TGTGCCAGCAGCTTTACTGGCGGGGAGACCCAGTACTTC.

In DNA, the CDR3 is TGTGCCAGCAGCAGCCGGAGGAGGGGTGTTGAGACCCAGTACTTC. Residues: CASSSRRRGVETQYF. The chain couples TRBV28 to TRBJ2-5; possible D gene TRBD2, 6 bases. Germline V gene data show CDR1 as MDHEN and CDR2 as SYDVKM. V dropped 6 bases and J dropped 5 bases, with 19 bases sitting between them. The CDR3 is 15 amino acids.

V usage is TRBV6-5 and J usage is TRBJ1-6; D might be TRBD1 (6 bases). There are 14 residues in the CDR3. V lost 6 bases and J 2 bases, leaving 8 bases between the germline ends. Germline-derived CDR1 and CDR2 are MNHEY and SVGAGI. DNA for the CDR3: TGTGCCAGCAGACGGGGGCCCTATAATTCACCCCTCCACTTT. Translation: CASRRGPYNSPLHF.

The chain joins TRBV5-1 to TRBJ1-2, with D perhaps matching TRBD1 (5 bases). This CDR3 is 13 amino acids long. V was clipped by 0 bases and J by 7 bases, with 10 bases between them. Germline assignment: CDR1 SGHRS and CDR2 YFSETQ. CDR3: CASSLGTGLGYTF. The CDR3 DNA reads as TGCGCCAGCAGCTTGGGCACAGGACTTGGCTACACCTTC.

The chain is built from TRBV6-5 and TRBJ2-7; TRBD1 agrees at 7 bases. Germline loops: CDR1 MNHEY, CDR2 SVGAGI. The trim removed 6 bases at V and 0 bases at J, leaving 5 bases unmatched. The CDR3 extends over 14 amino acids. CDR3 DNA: TGTGCCAGCAGAACCGGGACAGACTCCTACGAGCAGTACTTC. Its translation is CASRTGTDSYEQYF.

CDR3 region: CASSYSHSKLLDTQYF. CDR3 sequence (DNA): TGTGCCAGCAGTTACTCACACAGTAAATTGCTCGATACGCAGTATTTT. The genes are TRBV6-5 and TRBJ2-3; D gene unclear. Trimming stripped 0 bases from V and 6 bases from J, with 16 bases between. The CDR3 runs to 16 residues. Germline-derived CDR1 and CDR2 are MNHEY and SVGAGI.